What follows is one T cell receptor beta chain and its context. These data come from a study of blood T cell repertoires in COVID-19. The CDR3 is 14 residues long. Germline CDR1 SGHAT, CDR2 FQNNGV. The V end was cut by 5 bases, the J end by 12 bases, with 20 bases between. Assay used: immunoSEQ multiplex PCR; TCRdb lists only in-frame clones, some missing. The sample lists 150,000 to 250,000 clones, roughly 87% occurring once. Input material: PBMCs or T cells enriched from blood (not recorded which). The sequence was collected from a woman between 25 and 40 years old who had recovered from COVID-19. This chain links TRBV11-2 with TRBJ2-1; a possible D gene is TRBD1 (6 bases). The CDR3 DNA reads TGTGCCAGCAGCCTGACCCCGGGACAATACGGGCAGTTCTTC. Encoded protein: CASSLTPGQYGQFF.